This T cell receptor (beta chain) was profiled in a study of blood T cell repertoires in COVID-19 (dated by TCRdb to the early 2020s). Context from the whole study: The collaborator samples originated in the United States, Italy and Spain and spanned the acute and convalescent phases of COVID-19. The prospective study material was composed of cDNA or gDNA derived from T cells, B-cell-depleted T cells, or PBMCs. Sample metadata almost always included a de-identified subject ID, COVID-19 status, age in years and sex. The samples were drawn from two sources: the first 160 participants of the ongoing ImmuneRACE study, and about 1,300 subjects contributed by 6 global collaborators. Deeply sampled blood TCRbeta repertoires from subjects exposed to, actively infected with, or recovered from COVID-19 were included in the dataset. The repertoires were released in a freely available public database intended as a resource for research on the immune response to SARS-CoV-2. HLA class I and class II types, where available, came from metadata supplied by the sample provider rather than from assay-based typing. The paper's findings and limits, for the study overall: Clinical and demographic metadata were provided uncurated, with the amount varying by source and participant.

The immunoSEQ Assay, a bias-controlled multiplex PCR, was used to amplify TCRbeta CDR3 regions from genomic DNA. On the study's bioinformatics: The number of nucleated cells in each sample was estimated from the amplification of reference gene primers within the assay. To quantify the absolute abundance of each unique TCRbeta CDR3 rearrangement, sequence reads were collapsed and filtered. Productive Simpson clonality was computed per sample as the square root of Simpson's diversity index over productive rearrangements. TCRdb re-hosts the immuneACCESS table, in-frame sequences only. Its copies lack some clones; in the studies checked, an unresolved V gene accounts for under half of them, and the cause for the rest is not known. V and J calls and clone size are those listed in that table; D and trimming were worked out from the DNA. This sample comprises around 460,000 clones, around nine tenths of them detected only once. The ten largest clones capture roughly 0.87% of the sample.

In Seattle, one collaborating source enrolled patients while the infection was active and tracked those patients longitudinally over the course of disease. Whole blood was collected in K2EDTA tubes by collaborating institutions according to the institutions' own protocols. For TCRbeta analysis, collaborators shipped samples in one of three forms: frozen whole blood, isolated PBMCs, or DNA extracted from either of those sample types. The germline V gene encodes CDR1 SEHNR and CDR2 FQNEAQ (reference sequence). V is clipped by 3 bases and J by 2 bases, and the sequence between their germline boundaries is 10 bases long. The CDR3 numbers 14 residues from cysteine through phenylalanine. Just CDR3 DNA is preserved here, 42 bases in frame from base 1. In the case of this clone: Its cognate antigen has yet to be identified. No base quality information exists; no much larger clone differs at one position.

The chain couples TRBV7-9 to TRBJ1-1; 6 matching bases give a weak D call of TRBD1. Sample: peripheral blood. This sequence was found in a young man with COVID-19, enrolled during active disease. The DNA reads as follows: TGTGCCAGCAGCTTTAGGACAGCCAACACTGAAGCTTTCTTT. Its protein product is CASSFRTANTEAFF.